The 26 T cell receptor beta chains given below trace back to one sample, sequenced in a study of response to subunit inactivated influenza vaccine. MiXCR, applied by TCRdb to the RT-PCR reads, yields one record per CDR3 protein. Counted here are about 570,000 distinct CDR3 sequences, around 11% occurring once; the ten biggest clones make up roughly 9.6%. A further study also used this sample, focusing on T cells expressing NK-cell markers. That work adds: With UMIs, 5'RACE template switching was used to make TCR beta cDNA.

Sample: PBMCs from blood, taken on the day of vaccination. All receptors derive from a man aged 45-60 years who received an inactivated influenza vaccine.

This clonotype was counted a few times. The chain recombines TRBV5-1 with TRBJ2-3, with a weak D call TRBD2 (6 bases). Germline CDR1 SGHRS, CDR2 YFSETQ. V was shortened by 3 bases and J by 7 bases, with 12 bases between the two germline ends. The CDR3 contains 13 residues. CDR3 residues: CASSSEGSNTQYF. The CDR3 DNA sequence: TGCGCCAGCAGCTCGGAGGGGTCGAATACGCAGTATTTT.

This clonotype was seen just once. The V and J genes are TRBV2 and TRBJ1-2; TRBD1 might be the D (6 bases). Trimming pared 1 base from V and 4 bases from J, leaving 13 bases between. CDR3 length: 15 residues. Germline assignment: CDR1 SNHLY and CDR2 FYNNEI. CDR3 loop: CASSEVNRVGYGYTF. The CDR3 nucleotides are TGTGCCAGCAGTGAAGTCAACAGGGTGGGCTATGGCTACACCTTC.

In this sample, this clonotype turned up a few times. Here the CDR3 reads CASSRTYRDTIYF. CDR3 DNA: TGTGCCAGCAGCCGGACCTACAGGGACACCATATATTTT. The chain combines TRBV5-6 with TRBJ1-3, with D possibly being TRBD1 (6 bases). Per germline, CDR1 SGHDT and CDR2 YYEEEE. The CDR3 length is 13 residues. The germline V and J ends were trimmed by 4 bases and 8 bases, with 13 bases remaining between them.

This clonotype has more than one count but fewer than ten. This chain joins TRBV29-1 and TRBJ1-5, with D perhaps matching TRBD1 (6 bases). This CDR3 has 13 residues. From germline, CDR1 is SQVTM and CDR2 ANQGSEA. Deletions cut 5 bases from V and 1 base from J, with 9 bases between. The CDR3 loop reads CSVRGGSNQPQHF. CDR3 in DNA: TGCAGCGTTCGTGGGGGCAGCAATCAGCCCCAGCATTTT.

The rearrangement joins TRBV11-2 to TRBJ2-2; D not resolved. Germline V CDR1 and CDR2: SGHAT, FQNNGV. Trimming left V 0 bases short and J 5 bases short, with 10 bases between. This CDR3 has 15 residues. The CDR3 spells CASSLDRALTGELFF. In nucleotides, the CDR3 is TGTGCCAGCAGCTTAGACCGGGCGTTGACCGGGGAGCTGTTTTTT. Looking up the rest from reference TRBV11-2 and TRBJ2-2 gives the full variable domain: EAGVAQSPRYKIIEKRQSVAFWCNPISGHATLYWYQQILGQGPKLLIQFQNNGVVDDSQLPKDRFSAERLKGVDSTLKIQPAKLEDSAVYLCASSLDRALTGELFFGEGSRLTVL.

CDR3 region: CSAGTSGTGELFF. DNA for the CDR3: TGCAGTGCGGGGACTAGCGGGACCGGGGAGCTGTTTTTT. The chain couples TRBV29-1 to TRBJ2-2, with TRBD2 identical over 12 bases. Germline CDR1 and CDR2: SQVTM and ANQGSEA. The CDR3 consists of 13 residues.

This clonotype has more than one count but fewer than ten. The V call is TRBV27, the J call TRBJ1-6; D may be TRBD1 (5 bases). The CDR3 sequence is 15 residues long. Trimming shortened V by 4 bases and J by 7 bases, and 14 bases separated the two germline ends. CDR1 and CDR2 from the germline V gene are MNHEY and SMNVEV (reference sequence). CDR3 amino acids: CASSSGFRGNSPLHF. Here the CDR3 DNA reads TGTGCCAGCAGTTCTGGGTTCCGGGGGAATTCACCCCTCCACTTT.

At least ten counts were recorded for this clonotype. The chain recombines TRBV29-1 with TRBJ1-1; D is possibly TRBD1 (5 bases). V shed 6 bases and J shed 1 base, with 9 bases lying between them. The CDR3 is made up of 12 amino acids. CDR1 and CDR2 (germline): SQVTM, ANQGSEA. The CDR3 nucleotides are TGCAGCGTATGGCAGGGGAACACTGAAGCTTTCTTT. Its translation is CSVWQGNTEAFF. The full variable domain, completed using reference TRBV29-1 and TRBJ1-1, is SAVISQKPSRDICQRGTSLTIQCQVDSQVTMMFWYRQQPGQSLTLIATANQGSEATYESGFVIDKFPISRPNLTFSTLTVSNMSPEDSSIYLCSVWQGNTEAFFGQGTRLTVV.

This rearrangement joins TRBV19 to TRBJ2-1; 8 nucleotides match TRBD1. The CDR3 has 15 residues. The germline gives CDR1 LNHDA, CDR2 SQIVND (reference sequence). The junction had 11 bases not matched to a gene; V was cut back by 9 bases and J by 4 bases. This CDR3 is CASGRRQGTYNEQFF. The CDR3 DNA is TGTGCCAGCGGAAGACGACAGGGGACGTACAATGAGCAGTTCTTC. Variable domain in full (rest from reference TRBV19 and TRBJ2-1): DGGITQSPKYLFRKEGQNVTLSCEQNLNHDAMYWYRQDPGQGLRLIYYSQIVNDFQKGDIAEGYSVSREKKESFPLTVTSAQKNPTAFYLCASGRRQGTYNEQFFGPGTRLTVL.

The gene calls are TRBV7-9 and TRBJ1-5; possible D gene TRBD1, 5 bases. Germline values: CDR1 SEHNR, CDR2 FQNEAQ (reference sequence). The V end lost 3 bases, the J end lost 7 bases, and 10 bases lay between the germline ends. CDR3 length: 13 residues. The CDR3 loop reads CASSLEGEQPQHF. The CDR3 DNA reads TGTGCCAGCAGCTTGGAAGGGGAACAGCCCCAGCATTTT.

This clonotype was counted many times. The V and J genes are TRBV29-1 and TRBJ2-5; 7 nucleotides align to TRBD2. Trimming at V came to 4 bases and at J to 8 bases, leaving 4 bases not matched to a gene. Germline V lookup: CDR1 SQVTM, CDR2 ANQGSEA. CDR3 length: 11 amino acids. This chain's CDR3 is CSVGTRGTQYF. CDR3 coding DNA: TGCAGCGTTGGGACTAGAGGAACCCAGTACTTC.

This clonotype was seen a few times. J is TRBJ2-7 and V is TRBV5-1; D might be TRBD1 (5 bases). CDR1 is SGHRS, CDR2 YFSETQ, per germline. This CDR3 has 14 residues. The V and J ends lost 0 bases and 2 bases respectively, with 9 bases between them. CDR3 coding DNA: TGCGCCAGCAGCTTGGAGGGGCATACCTACGAGCAGTACTTC. Its translation: CASSLEGHTYEQYF. The variable domain in full, with the rest retrieved from reference TRBV5-1 and TRBJ2-7, is KAGVTQTPRYLIKTRGQQVTLSCSPISGHRSVSWYQQTPGQGLQFLFEYFSETQRNKGNFPGRFSGRQFSNSRSEMNVSTLELGDSALYLCASSLEGHTYEQYFGPGTRLTVT.

The rearrangement joins TRBV15 to TRBJ2-5; the D is unclear. Germline CDR1 and CDR2: LNHNV and YYDKDF (reference sequence). This CDR3 is 15 amino acids long. Trimming removed 4 bases from V and 0 bases from J, with 12 bases in between. The CDR3 DNA reads TGTGCCACCAGCAAGTCTTCGAAACACCAAGAGACCCAGTACTTC. It yields the protein CATSKSSKHQETQYF.

This clonotype appeared many times. The genes are TRBV12-3 or TRBV12-4 and TRBJ2-2; D remains unclear. The CDR3 contains 13 residues. The ends were cut back, 5 bases at V and 4 bases at J, with 8 bases in the middle. CDR3 nucleotide sequence: TGTGCCAGCAGTCCCCGCCGCACCGGGGAGCTGTTTTTT. Its translation: CASSPRRTGELFF.

This clonotype appeared a few times. The J gene is TRBJ2-7, the V gene TRBV7-9; tentatively, D is TRBD2 (6 bases). The CDR3 runs to 17 residues. Trimming shortened V by 5 bases and J by 3 bases, and 23 bases separated the two germline ends. Per germline, CDR1 SEHNR and CDR2 FQNEAQ (reference sequence). The CDR3 DNA reads as TGTGCCAGCAGCGCCGGGGGTGGGGCAGGCAAAAACTACGAGCAGTACTTC. Translated, it gives CASSAGGGAGKNYEQYF.

There are a few counts of this clonotype. The CDR3 loop is CASSDPLLGQGPYNEQFF. The DNA of the CDR3 is TGTGCCAGCAGTGATCCTCTCCTAGGACAGGGACCTTACAATGAGCAGTTCTTC. This chain joins TRBV25-1 and TRBJ2-1; TRBD1 matches at 8 bases. Germline CDR1 and CDR2: MGHDK and SYGVNS. The CDR3 extends over 18 amino acids. J gave up 4 bases and V 3 bases, and 14 bases lay outside the gene matches.

This clonotype was seen only a few times. The chain links TRBV28 to TRBJ2-7; TRBD2 agrees at 11 bases. CDR3 length equals 16 residues. The germline V gene has CDR1 MDHEN and CDR2 SYDVKM. V shed 5 bases, J shed 4 bases, and the junction held 10 bases outside the gene matches. The CDR3 DNA follows: TGTGCCAGCAGTCTTCAAGAACTAGCGGGAGAGTACGAGCAGTACTTC. Protein: CASSLQELAGEYEQYF.

Only a few counts were recorded for this clonotype. An end of the junction differs from the germline gene, which may be a read error. V usage is TRBV10-2 and J usage is TRBJ1-1; D possibly corresponds to TRBD1 (5 bases). The germline gives CDR1 WSHSY, CDR2 SAAADI. The CDR3 consists of 14 residues. The CDR3 reads CASRSGPLGTEGFF. The DNA for the CDR3 is TGCGCCAGCAGATCCGGGCCCTTGGGGACTGAAGGTTTCTTT.

This clonotype was seen more than once but under ten times. The chain recombines TRBV18 with TRBJ2-2; D perhaps matches TRBD1 (6 bases). CDR1 and CDR2 (germline): KGHSH, LQKENI. This CDR3 has 16 residues. V lost 3 bases to trimming and J lost 0 bases, with 11 bases between them. CDR3 nucleotides: TGTGCCAGCTCACCGCTTACAGGGCCGAACACCGGGGAGCTGTTTTTT. Translation: CASSPLTGPNTGELFF.

This clonotype was found many times. V and J are TRBV12-3 or TRBV12-4 and TRBJ2-1, with 11 positions matching TRBD2. The CDR3 covers 17 residues. V lost 4 bases, J lost 9 bases, and 14 bases stayed unmatched. The CDR3 here is CASSSFKGSGGAAEQFF. DNA for the CDR3: TGTGCCAGCAGTTCATTTAAGGGTAGCGGGGGGGCGGCTGAGCAGTTCTTC.

This clonotype showed up just a few times. The genes are TRBV12-3 or TRBV12-4 and TRBJ2-5; the D gene is possibly TRBD2 (5 bases). The V gene lost 5 bases and the J gene lost 5 bases, with 12 bases spanning the gap. The CDR3 length is 13 residues. The CDR3 here is CASSPLREETQYF. The CDR3 nucleotides read TGTGCCAGCAGTCCCCTAAGGGAGGAGACCCAGTACTTC.

In regard to this clonotype: A much larger clone lies one base from this, so it may be a read error. This sequence joins TRBV4-2 and TRBJ2-1; the D gene is possibly TRBD1 (5 bases). The CDR3 spans 15 residues. In germline, CDR1 is LGHNA, CDR2 YNFKEQ. The CDR3 DNA reads as TGTGCCAGCAGCCAAGATCTAACGGTGGACAATGAGCACTTCTTC. Translating gives CASSQDLTVDNEHFF.

This clonotype was seen at least ten times. V is TRBV24-1 and J is TRBJ2-1, with a tentative D call TRBD1 (5 bases). The V end was cut by 3 bases, the J end by 5 bases, with 10 bases between. The CDR3 consists of 14 residues. In germline, CDR1 is KGHDR, CDR2 SFDVKD. The CDR3 DNA sequence: TGTGCCACCAGTGATGTCGACAGAAACAATGAGCAGTTCTTC. Protein product: CATSDVDRNNEQFF.

This clonotype was detected only a few times. V is TRBV18 and J is TRBJ2-5; D perhaps matches TRBD2 (6 bases). CDR1 and CDR2 from the germline V gene are KGHSH and LQKENI. The CDR3 has 15 residues. V dropped 3 bases and J dropped 4 bases, with 15 bases sitting between them. The CDR3 here is CASSPPSQGGETQYF. As DNA, the CDR3 is TGTGCCAGCTCACCCCCCTCCCAGGGAGGAGAGACCCAGTACTTC. The full variable domain, with the rest looked up from reference TRBV18 and TRBJ2-5, is NAGVMQNPRHLVRRRGQEARLRCSPMKGHSHVYWYRQLPEEGLKFMVYLQKENIIDESGMPKERFSAEFPKEGPSILRIQQVVRGDSAAYFCASSPPSQGGETQYFGPGTRLLVL.

This clonotype was found a few times. The chain is built from TRBV12-3 or TRBV12-4 and TRBJ2-7, with 10 positions matching TRBD2. Germline trimming cut 7 bases from V and 6 bases from J; bases unmatched to any gene: 9. The CDR3 has 14 amino acids. The CDR3 protein is CASTLLAGAGEQYF. CDR3 in DNA: TGTGCCAGCACCCTTCTAGCGGGAGCAGGCGAGCAGTACTTC.

This clonotype showed up many times. This chain links TRBV3-1 with TRBJ2-1; D gene ambiguous. CDR1 is LGHDT, CDR2 YNNKEL, per germline (reference sequence). This CDR3 contains 16 residues. Trimming took off 0 bases at V and 0 bases at J, with 9 bases between the two ends. In DNA, the CDR3 is TGTGCCAGCAGCCAAGATTCGGGCGGCTCCTACAATGAGCAGTTCTTC. Residues: CASSQDSGGSYNEQFF.